This T cell receptor beta chain was identified in a study of blood T cells in healthy people across ages. A second PCR, run for roughly 7 to 12 cycles, used a sample-barcoded 5' primer plus a J-beta primer mix. TCRdb reprocessed the 5' RACE reads via MiXCR and lists one record per CDR3 protein. The table has 1.5 million to 2 million distinct CDR3 sequences, less than 50% seen once. The authors drew approximately 9 milliliters of peripheral blood from each donor. Sequencing used blood. The clonotype comes from a woman in her thirties or forties in good health.

The CDR3 DNA is TGCGCTTCGTACAGGGACAGCACAGATACGCAGTATTTT. Residues: CASYRDSTDTQYF. The chain carries TRBV5-1 and TRBJ2-3, with D maybe TRBD1 (6 bases). The CDR3 contains 13 residues. Germline-derived CDR1 and CDR2 are SGHRS and YFSETQ.